The rows below give T cell receptor beta chains drawn from one sample of a study of T cells in narcolepsy. TCRdb keeps only in-frame clones here, not all; method: immunoSEQ multiplex PCR. The sample has under 30,000 clones, about four fifths seen once. The sample comprised CD45RA- memory CD4+ T cells from PBMCs. The receptors were gathered from a human donor with narcolepsy. CDR3s include the opening cysteine and the closing phenylalanine or tryptophan. D genes are given only for firm matches. Clone size, where shown, is once, few, many, or a class for clones that have expanded.

j_gene,d_gene,v_gene,abundance,CDR3aa,CDR3nt
TRBJ2-3,TRBD2,TRBV30,-,CAWSVAGPQITDTQYF,TGTGCCTGGAGTGTAGCGGGGCCCCAAATCACAGATACGCAGTATTTT
TRBJ1-1,TRBD1,TRBV28,once,CASSLRQGWTEAFF,TGTGCCAGCAGTTTAAGACAGGGTTGGACTGAAGCTTTCTTT
TRBJ2-2,-,TRBV11-1,once,CASSFWAGGDTGELFF,TGTGCCAGCAGCTTCTGGGCCGGGGGAGACACCGGGGAGCTGTTTTTT
TRBJ2-7,-,TRBV14,once,CASSQDLAASSYEQYF,TGTGCCAGCAGCCAAGATTTAGCGGCGAGCTCCTACGAGCAGTACTTC
TRBJ2-3,-,TRBV5-8,-,CASSWGRGAGTDTQYF,TGTGCCAGCAGCTGGGGGCGGGGCGCGGGCACAGATACGCAGTATTTT
TRBJ2-3,-,TRBV18,-,CASSSSTDTQYF,TGTGCCAGCTCATCCTCGACAGATACGCAGTATTTT
TRBJ1-6,-,TRBV25-1,-,CASSDWTANSPLHF,TGTGCCAGCAGTGACTGGACAGCTAATTCACCCCTCCACTTT
TRBJ1-5,-,TRBV30,-,CAWSVDSNQPQHF,TGTGCCTGGTCCGTCGATAGCAATCAGCCCCAGCATTTT
TRBJ2-1,TRBD1,TRBV7-2,-,CASSDTDRVLNEQFF,TGTGCCAGCAGCGACACTGACAGGGTGCTGAATGAGCAGTTCTTC
TRBJ2-5,-,TRBV7-8,-,CASSPQVQETQYF,TGTGCCAGCAGCCCCCAGGTCCAAGAGACCCAGTACTTC
TRBJ2-1,-,TRBV9,-,CASSVADYNEQFF,TGTGCCAGCAGCGTAGCGGACTACAATGAGCAGTTCTTC
TRBJ2-3,TRBD2,TRBV18,-,CASSPRAPSGVADTQYF,TGTGCCAGCTCACCACGGGCCCCTAGCGGGGTCGCAGATACGCAGTATTTT
TRBJ2-1,-,TRBV7-2,-,CASSLDSGHNEQFF,TGTGCCAGCAGCTTAGATTCCGGACACAATGAGCAGTTCTTC
TRBJ1-6,TRBD1,TRBV2,medium-sized,CASSPGQGSSPLHF,TGTGCCAGCAGTCCTGGACAGGGGAGTTCACCCCTCCACTTT
TRBJ2-3,-,TRBV14,-,CASSQGGGRADTQYF,TGTGCCAGCAGCCAAGGGGGGGGCCGGGCAGATACGCAGTATTTT
TRBJ1-3,-,TRBV18,few,CASSPPGQTGNTIYF,TGTGCCAGCTCACCACCGGGCCAGACTGGAAACACCATATATTTT
TRBJ2-7,-,TRBV7-9,-,CASSKTSPGRSYEQYF,TGTGCCAGCAGCAAGACTTCACCTGGGAGGTCCTACGAGCAGTACTTC
TRBJ2-1,TRBD2,TRBV11-2,-,CASSSRLAGAGNEQFF,TGTGCCAGCAGCTCTCGACTAGCGGGGGCGGGGAATGAGCAGTTCTTC